These T cell receptor beta chains were read from a single sample in a study of cytomegalovirus exposure and HLA in healthy donors. The table came from immunoSEQ multiplex PCR; TCRdb's copy has only in-frame clones and leaves some out. The table records over 130,000 clones, approximately 76% of them present only once. Material: PBMCs. All receptors come from a man aged 35-49 years in good health and CMV-seronegative. CDR3s include the opening cysteine and the closing phenylalanine or tryptophan. A D gene is named only where the DNA matches it firmly. For some rows the clone size is stated as once, few or many, or as a class when expanded; others skip it.

-	TRBJ2-5	TRBD2	TRBV5-6	TGTGCCAGCAGCTTGACTAGCGGTCAAGAGACCCAGTACTTC	CASSLTSGQETQYF
-	TRBJ2-5	-	TRBV2	TGTGCCAGCATGGGGGGAGAGACCCAGTACTTC	CASMGGETQYF
-	TRBJ2-7	TRBD1	TRBV18	TGTGCCAGCTCACCGGGGGACAGGGGGCTCTACGAGCAGTACTTC	CASSPGDRGLYEQYF
-	TRBJ2-7	TRBD2	TRBV5-1	TGCGCCAGCAGCTTGGTATCCGCACTAGCGGGATCACAGTACGAGCAGTACTTC	CASSLVSALAGSQYEQYF
-	TRBJ1-1	-	TRBV5-1	TGCGCCAGCAGCTCCGCGGTTCCGTACACGAACACTGAAGCTTTCTTT	CASSSAVPYTNTEAFF
few	TRBJ1-1	-	TRBV10-3	TGTGCCAGCAGTTACTCAGAAAGCGCTGAAGCTTTCTTT	CASSYSESAEAFF
-	TRBJ1-1	-	TRBV11-1	TGTGCCAGCAGCCTAACCAGGTTTCGAGCTTTCTTT	CASSLTRFRAFF
-	TRBJ1-2	TRBD1	TRBV5-1	TGCGCCAGCAGCCCCTCCGACAGGGAGGTCTATGGCTACACCTTC	CASSPSDREVYGYTF
-	TRBJ1-1	TRBD1	TRBV10-3	TGTGCCATTACCGGGACAGGGGAGACTGAAGCTTTCTTT	CAITGTGETEAFF
-	TRBJ1-6	TRBD1	TRBV11-2	TGTGCCAGCAGGACAGGGACACCGTATAATTCACCCCTCCACTTT	CASRTGTPYNSPLHF
few	TRBJ2-3	-	TRBV18	TGTGCCAGCTCGCTGATGGCGGATACTAGCACAGATACGCAGTATTTT	CASSLMADTSTDTQYF
-	TRBJ2-5	-	TRBV7-3	TGTGCCAGCAGCCAGACCGGGACATCACAAGAGACCCAGTACTTC	CASSQTGTSQETQYF
-	TRBJ2-3	-	TRBV30	TGTGCCTGGAGTCTAGGAGGGGGGGCTAGGGATACGCAGTATTTT	CAWSLGGGARDTQYF
-	TRBJ2-5	TRBD2	TRBV7-9	TGTGCCAGCAGCTGGGACCTAGCGGGAGGTTGGGAGACCCAGTACTTC	CASSWDLAGGWETQYF
-	TRBJ1-2	-	TRBV6-5	TGTGCCAGCAGTTACTCCTCGACACCCATTAACTATGGCTACACCTTC	CASSYSSTPINYGYTF
-	TRBJ2-1	TRBD2	TRBV30	TGTGCCTGGAGTGGCCTAGCGGGAGCAAATGAGCAGTTCTTC	CAWSGLAGANEQFF
-	TRBJ2-2	-	TRBV4-3	TGCGCCAGCAGCCAAGAGTGGGGGGGCCCCGGCACCGGGGAGCTGTTTTTT	CASSQEWGGPGTGELFF
-	TRBJ2-1	TRBD2	TRBV19	TGTGCCAGTAGTGGCGGGAGAGTCTACAATGAGCAGTTCTTC	CASSGGRVYNEQFF
-	TRBJ1-3	-	TRBV15	TGTGCCACCACGAGGGGGGGATCCCCTGGAAACACCATATATTTT	CATTRGGSPGNTIYF
-	TRBJ1-1	TRBD1	TRBV6-4	TGTGCCAGCAGTGACTCCATGCCTCGGACAGGGGGTAGAACTGAAGCTTTCTTT	CASSDSMPRTGGRTEAFF
-	TRBJ1-6	-	TRBV5-5	TGTGCCAGCAGCTTGAACTGGGAGTTCAATTCACCCCTCCACTTT	CASSLNWEFNSPLHF
-	TRBJ2-7	-	TRBV15	TGTGCCACCAGCAGAGAGGGGTCCAGGACAGCGTACGAGCAGTACTTC	CATSREGSRTAYEQYF
-	TRBJ1-2	-	TRBV30	TGTGCCTGGACGGGCCTTGGGGGCATAGATGGCTACACCTTC	CAWTGLGGIDGYTF